The sample holds a few counts of the clone carrying this T cell receptor beta chain. Its matching antigen is unknown. Per the germline V gene, CDR1 is GTSNPN and CDR2 is SVGIG (reference sequence). Trimming cost V 2 bases and J 9 bases; bases outside gene matches: 7. There are 14 residues in the CDR3. The data originate from a study of T cells in Graves' hyperthyroidism and ophthalmopathy. Turning to the study itself: Peripheral blood was drawn at first diagnosis, prior to all treatment. Study-wide results and limits: Blood shared most expanded thyroid clonotypes above 0.001.

Amplification of TCR beta CDR3 regions used RNA as the template. The TCR CDR3 was amplified in a first-round RT-PCR using the HTBI primer set. From the multiplex PCR reads, TCRdb called clonotypes with MiXCR, one entry per CDR3 protein. The table shows around 600,000 distinct CDR3 sequences, with 14% occurring only once. Each diagnosis was grounded in clinical symptoms, serum thyroxine and TRAb, thyroid ultrasound, and orbital computed tomography. From 8.5 to 10 ml of fresh peripheral blood, PBMCs were isolated. This chain uses TRBV30 with TRBJ1-6, with 7 bases that match TRBD1. The sequenced sample consisted of blood. The receptor's source is a woman under 30 with Graves' ophthalmopathy. Written as DNA, the CDR3 is TGTGCCTGGAGTCCTATCCGACAGGGTTCACCCCTCCACTTT. The encoded protein is CAWSPIRQGSPLHF.